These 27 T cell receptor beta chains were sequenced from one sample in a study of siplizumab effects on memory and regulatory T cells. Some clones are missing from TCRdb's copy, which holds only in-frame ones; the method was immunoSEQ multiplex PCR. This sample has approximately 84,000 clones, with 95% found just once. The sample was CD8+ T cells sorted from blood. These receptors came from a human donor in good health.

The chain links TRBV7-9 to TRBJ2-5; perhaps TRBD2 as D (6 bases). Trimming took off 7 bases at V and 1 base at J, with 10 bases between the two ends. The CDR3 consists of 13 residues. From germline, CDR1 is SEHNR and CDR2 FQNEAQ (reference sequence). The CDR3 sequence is CASTGTFQETQYF. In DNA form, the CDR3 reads TGTGCCAGCACCGGGACTTTCCAAGAGACCCAGTACTTC.

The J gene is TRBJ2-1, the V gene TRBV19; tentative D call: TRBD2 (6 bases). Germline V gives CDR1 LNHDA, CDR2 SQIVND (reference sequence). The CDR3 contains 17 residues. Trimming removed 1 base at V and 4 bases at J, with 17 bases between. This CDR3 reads CASSIGGSGPAYNEQFF. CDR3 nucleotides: TGTGCCAGTAGTATAGGTGGTAGCGGCCCCGCATACAATGAGCAGTTCTTC.

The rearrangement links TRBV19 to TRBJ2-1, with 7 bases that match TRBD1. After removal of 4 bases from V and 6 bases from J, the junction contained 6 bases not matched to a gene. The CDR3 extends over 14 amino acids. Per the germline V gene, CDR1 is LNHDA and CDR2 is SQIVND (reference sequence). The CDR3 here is CASSTTGTVNEQFF. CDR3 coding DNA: TGTGCCAGTAGTACCACCGGGACAGTCAATGAGCAGTTCTTC.

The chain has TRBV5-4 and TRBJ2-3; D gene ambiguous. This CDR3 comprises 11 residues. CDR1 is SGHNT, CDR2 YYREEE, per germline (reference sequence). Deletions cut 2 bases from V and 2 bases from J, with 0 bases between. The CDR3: CASSFTDTQYF. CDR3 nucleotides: TGTGCCAGCAGCTTCACAGATACGCAGTATTTT.

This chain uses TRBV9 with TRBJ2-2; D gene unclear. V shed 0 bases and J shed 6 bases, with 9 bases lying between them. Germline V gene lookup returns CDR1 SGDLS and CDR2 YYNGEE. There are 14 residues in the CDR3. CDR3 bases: TGTGCCAGCAGCGTAGGTAGGGATCCCGGGGAGCTGTTTTTT. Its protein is CASSVGRDPGELFF.

The CDR3 coding sequence is TGCGCCAGCAGCATTAGCGGGACGGGTGCAGATACGCAGTATTTT. This codes for CASSISGTGADTQYF. The chain has TRBV5-1 and TRBJ2-3; TRBD2 aligns across 8 bases. CDR3 length: 15 amino acids. The germline V gene has CDR1 SGHRS and CDR2 YFSETQ. V lost 4 bases and J lost 4; bases outside the gene matches: 8.

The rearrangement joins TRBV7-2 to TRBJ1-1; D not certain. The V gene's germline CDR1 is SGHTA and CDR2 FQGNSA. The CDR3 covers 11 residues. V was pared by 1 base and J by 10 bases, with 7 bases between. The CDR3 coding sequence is TGTGCCAGCAGCTTAGATTGGAGAGCTTTCTTT. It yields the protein CASSLDWRAFF.

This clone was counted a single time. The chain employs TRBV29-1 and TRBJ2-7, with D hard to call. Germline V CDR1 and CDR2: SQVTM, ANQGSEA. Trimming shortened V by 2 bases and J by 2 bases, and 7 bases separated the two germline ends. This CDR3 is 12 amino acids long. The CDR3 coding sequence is TGCAGCGTTGAAAACGGACCCTACGAGCAGTACTTC. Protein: CSVENGPYEQYF.

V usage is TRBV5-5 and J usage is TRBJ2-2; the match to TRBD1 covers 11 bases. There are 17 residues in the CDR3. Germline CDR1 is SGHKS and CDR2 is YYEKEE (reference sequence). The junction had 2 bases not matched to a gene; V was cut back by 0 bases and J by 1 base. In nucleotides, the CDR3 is TGTGCCAGCAGCTTGGGGACAGGGGGCAGGAACACCGGGGAGCTGTTTTTT. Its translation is CASSLGTGGRNTGELFF.

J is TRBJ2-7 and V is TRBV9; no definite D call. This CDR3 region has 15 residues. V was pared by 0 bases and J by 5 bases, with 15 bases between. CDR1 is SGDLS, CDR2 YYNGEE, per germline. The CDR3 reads CASSVDNFSHNEQYF. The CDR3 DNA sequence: TGTGCCAGCAGCGTAGATAACTTTTCTCACAACGAGCAGTACTTC.

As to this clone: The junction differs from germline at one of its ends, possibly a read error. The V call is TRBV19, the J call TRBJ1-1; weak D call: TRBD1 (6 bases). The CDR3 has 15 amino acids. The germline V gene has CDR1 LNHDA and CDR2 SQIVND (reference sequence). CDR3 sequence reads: CASSGAGTRNPEAFF. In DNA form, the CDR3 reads TGTGCCAGTAGTGGGGCCGGGACAAGGAACCCTGAAGCTTTCTTT.

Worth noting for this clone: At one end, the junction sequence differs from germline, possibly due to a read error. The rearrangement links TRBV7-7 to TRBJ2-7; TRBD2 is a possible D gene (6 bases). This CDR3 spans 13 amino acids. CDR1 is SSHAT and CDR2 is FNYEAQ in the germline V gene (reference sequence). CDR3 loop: CASSLAYDYEQYF. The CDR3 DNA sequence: TGTGCTAGCAGCCTAGCGTACGACTACGAGCAGTACTTC. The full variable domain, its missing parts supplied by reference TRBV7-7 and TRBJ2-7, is GAGVSQSPRYKVTKRGQDVTLRCDPISSHATLYWYQQALGQGPEFLTYFNYEAQPDKSGLPSDRFSAERPEGSISTLTIQRTEQRDSAMYRCASSLAYDYEQYFGPGTRLTVT.

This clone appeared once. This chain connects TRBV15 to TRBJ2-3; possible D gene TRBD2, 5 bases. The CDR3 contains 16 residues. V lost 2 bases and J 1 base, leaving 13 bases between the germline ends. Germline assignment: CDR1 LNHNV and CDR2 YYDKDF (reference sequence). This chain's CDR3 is CATSRPTNPRTDTQYF. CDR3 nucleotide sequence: TGTGCCACCAGCAGACCGACTAACCCGCGCACAGATACGCAGTATTTT.

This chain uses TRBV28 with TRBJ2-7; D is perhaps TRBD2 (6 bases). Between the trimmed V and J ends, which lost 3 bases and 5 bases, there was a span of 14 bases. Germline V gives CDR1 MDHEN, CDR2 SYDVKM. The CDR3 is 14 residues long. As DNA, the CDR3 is TGTGCCAGCAGTTTCTGGGTAGGGAGGAACGAGCAGTACTTC. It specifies CASSFWVGRNEQYF.

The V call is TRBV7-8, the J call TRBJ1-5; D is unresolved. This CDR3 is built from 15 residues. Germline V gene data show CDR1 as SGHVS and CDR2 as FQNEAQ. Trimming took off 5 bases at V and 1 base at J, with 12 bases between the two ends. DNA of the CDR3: TGTGCCAGCAGCGCCCGGGCATACAGCAATCAGCCCCAGCATTTT. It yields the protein CASSARAYSNQPQHF. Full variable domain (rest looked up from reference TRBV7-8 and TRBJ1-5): GAGVSQSPRYKVAKRGQDVALRCDPISGHVSLFWYQQALGQGPEFLTYFQNEAQLDKSGLPSDRFFAERPEGSVSTLKIQRTQQEDSAVYLCASSARAYSNQPQHFGDGTRLSIL.

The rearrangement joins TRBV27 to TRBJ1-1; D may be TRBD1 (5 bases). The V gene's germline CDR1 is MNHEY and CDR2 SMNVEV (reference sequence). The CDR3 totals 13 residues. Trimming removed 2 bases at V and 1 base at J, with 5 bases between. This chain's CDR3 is CASSLQGNTEAFF. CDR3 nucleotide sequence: TGTGCCAGCAGTTTACAGGGGAACACTGAAGCTTTCTTT.

The DNA of the CDR3 is TGCGCCAGCAGCCAAGGTGTGCAGTATAATTCACCCCTCCACTTT. Translation: CASSQGVQYNSPLHF. The chain joins TRBV4-1 to TRBJ1-6; D gene unclear. The CDR3 is made up of 15 amino acids. The V gene's germline CDR1 is MGHRA and CDR2 YSYEKL. Trimming left V 1 base short and J 4 bases short, with 8 bases between.

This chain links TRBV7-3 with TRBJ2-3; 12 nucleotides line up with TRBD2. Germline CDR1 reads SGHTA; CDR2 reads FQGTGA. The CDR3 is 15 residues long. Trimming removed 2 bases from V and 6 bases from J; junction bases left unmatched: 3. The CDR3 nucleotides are TGTGCCAGCAGCTTACTAGCGGGAGGGCCGGATACGCAGTATTTT. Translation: CASSLLAGGPDTQYF.

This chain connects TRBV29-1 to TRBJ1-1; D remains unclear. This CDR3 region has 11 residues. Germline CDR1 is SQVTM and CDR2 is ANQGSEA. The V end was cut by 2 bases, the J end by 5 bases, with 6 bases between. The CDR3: CSVERATEAFF. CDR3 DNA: TGCAGCGTTGAAAGGGCTACTGAAGCTTTCTTT.

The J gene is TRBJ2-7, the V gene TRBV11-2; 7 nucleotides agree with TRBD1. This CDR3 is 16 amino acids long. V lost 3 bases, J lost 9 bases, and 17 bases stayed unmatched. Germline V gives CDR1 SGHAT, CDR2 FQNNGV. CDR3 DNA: TGTGCCAGCAGCTTGGGCGGACAGGTACGAAGCGATGGGCAGTACTTC. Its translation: CASSLGGQVRSDGQYF.

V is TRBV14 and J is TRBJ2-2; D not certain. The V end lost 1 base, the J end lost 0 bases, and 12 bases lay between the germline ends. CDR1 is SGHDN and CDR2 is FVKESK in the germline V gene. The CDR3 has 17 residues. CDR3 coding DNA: TGTGCCAGCAGCCAAGTCATCGGGCGTCCGAACACCGGGGAGCTGTTTTTT. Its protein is CASSQVIGRPNTGELFF.

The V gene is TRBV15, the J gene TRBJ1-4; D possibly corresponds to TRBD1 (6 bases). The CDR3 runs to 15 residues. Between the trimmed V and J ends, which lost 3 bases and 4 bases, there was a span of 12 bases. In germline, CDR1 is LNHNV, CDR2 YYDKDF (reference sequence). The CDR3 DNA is TGTGCCACCAGCAGGCCGGGACAACTTAATGAAAAACTGTTTTTT. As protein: CATSRPGQLNEKLFF.

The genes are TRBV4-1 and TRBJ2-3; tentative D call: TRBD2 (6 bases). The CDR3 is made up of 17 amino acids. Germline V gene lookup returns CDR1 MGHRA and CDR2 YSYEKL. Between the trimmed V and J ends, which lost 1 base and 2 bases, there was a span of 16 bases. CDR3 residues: CASSQVGGATTTDTQYF. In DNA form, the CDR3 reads TGCGCCAGCAGCCAAGTCGGAGGGGCGACCACCACAGATACGCAGTATTTT.

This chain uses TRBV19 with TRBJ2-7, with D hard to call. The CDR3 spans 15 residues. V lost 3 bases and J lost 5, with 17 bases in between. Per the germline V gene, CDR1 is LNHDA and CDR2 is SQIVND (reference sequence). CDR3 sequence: CASSMTVRLGDEQYF. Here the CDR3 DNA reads TGTGCCAGTAGTATGACGGTTCGGCTTGGAGACGAGCAGTACTTC.

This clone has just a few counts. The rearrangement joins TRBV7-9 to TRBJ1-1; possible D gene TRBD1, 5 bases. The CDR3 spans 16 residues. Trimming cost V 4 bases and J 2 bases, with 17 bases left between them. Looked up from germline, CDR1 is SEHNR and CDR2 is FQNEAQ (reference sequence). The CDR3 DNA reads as TGTGCCAGCAGCTGGGGCAGGAAAATGAAAAACACTGAAGCTTTCTTT. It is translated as CASSWGRKMKNTEAFF.

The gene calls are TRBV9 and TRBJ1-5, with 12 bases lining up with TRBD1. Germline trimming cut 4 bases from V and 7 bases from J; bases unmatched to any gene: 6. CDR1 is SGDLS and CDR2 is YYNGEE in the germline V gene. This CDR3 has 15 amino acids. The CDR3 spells CASSPGTGGVQPQHF. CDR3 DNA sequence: TGTGCCAGCAGCCCAGGGACAGGGGGCGTCCAGCCCCAGCATTTT.

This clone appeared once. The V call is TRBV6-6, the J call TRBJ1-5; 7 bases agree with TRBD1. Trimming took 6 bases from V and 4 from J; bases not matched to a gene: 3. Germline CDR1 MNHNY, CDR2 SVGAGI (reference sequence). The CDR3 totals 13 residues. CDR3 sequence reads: CASSRDRNQPQHF. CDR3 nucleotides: TGTGCCAGCAGCCGGGACAGAAATCAGCCCCAGCATTTT.